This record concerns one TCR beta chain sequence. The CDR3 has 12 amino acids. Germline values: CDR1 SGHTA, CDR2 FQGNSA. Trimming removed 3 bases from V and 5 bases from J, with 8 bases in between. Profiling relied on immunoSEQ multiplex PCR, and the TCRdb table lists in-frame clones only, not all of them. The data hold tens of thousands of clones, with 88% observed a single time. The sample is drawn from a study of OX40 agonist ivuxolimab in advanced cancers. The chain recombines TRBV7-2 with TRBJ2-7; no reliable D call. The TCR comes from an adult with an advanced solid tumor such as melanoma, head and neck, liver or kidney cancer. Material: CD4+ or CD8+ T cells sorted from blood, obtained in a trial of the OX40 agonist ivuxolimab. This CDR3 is CASSFVVNEQYF. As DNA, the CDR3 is TGTGCCAGCAGCTTCGTTGTAAACGAGCAGTACTTC.